Listed here are 8 T cell receptor beta chains from one sample, sequenced in a study of radiotherapy plus CTLA-4 blockade in lung cancer. Sequenced by immunoSEQ multiplex PCR; TCRdb stores in-frame clones only, minus some. The sample consists of approximately 46,000 clones, around 84% of them appearing once. This material consisted of peripheral blood, taken from a patient treated with radiotherapy plus ipilimumab. These receptors all come from a human donor with non-small cell lung cancer whose response to radiotherapy plus ipilimumab could not be evaluated.

This clone was detected only a few times. CDR3 nucleotide sequence: TGTGCCAGCAGTTTAATGGGACAGGGGCGCTACACCTTC. This encodes CASSLMGQGRYTF. The J gene is TRBJ1-2, the V gene TRBV28; 10 nucleotides agree with TRBD1. This CDR3 is 13 amino acids long. Trimming took 2 bases from V and 9 from J; bases not matched to a gene: 3. The germline V gene has CDR1 MDHEN and CDR2 SYDVKM.

This chain uses TRBV7-9 with TRBJ2-1; 9 nucleotides agree with TRBD1. This CDR3 is built from 16 residues. V shed 5 bases and J 5 bases; nucleotides not matched to a gene: 10. CDR1 and CDR2 from the germline V gene are SEHNR and FQNEAQ (reference sequence). DNA for the CDR3: TGTGCCAGCAGCCCTCAGGGACAGGGTCTCAACAATGAGCAGTTCTTC. Amino acids: CASSPQGQGLNNEQFF. The full variable domain, its missing parts supplied by reference TRBV7-9 and TRBJ2-1, is DTGVSQNPRHKITKRGQNVTFRCDPISEHNRLYWYRQTLGQGPEFLTYFQNEAQLEKSRLLSDRFSAERPKGSFSTLEIQRTEQGDSAMYLCASSPQGQGLNNEQFFGPGTRLTVL.

This clone has only a few counts. J is TRBJ2-3 and V is TRBV18; 7 positions match TRBD2. With 3 bases clipped from V and 1 base from J, the junction kept 7 bases outside the gene matches. Germline CDR1 reads KGHSH; CDR2 reads LQKENI. The CDR3 runs 16 residues. The CDR3 loop is CASSPNQRGRTDTQYF. CDR3 DNA: TGTGCCAGCTCACCGAATCAGCGGGGCCGCACAGATACGCAGTATTTT. Full variable domain (missing parts from reference TRBV18 and TRBJ2-3): NAGVMQNPRHLVRRRGQEARLRCSPMKGHSHVYWYRQLPEEGLKFMVYLQKENIIDESGMPKERFSAEFPKEGPSILRIQQVVRGDSAAYFCASSPNQRGRTDTQYFGPGTRLTVL.

DNA for the CDR3: TGCGCCAGCAGCTTGGGCCCAGGGGACTCCTACGAGCAGTACTTC. Its translation: CASSLGPGDSYEQYF. The chain has TRBV5-1 and TRBJ2-7, with TRBD1 as a possible D gene (6 bases). Germline lookup yields CDR1 SGHRS and CDR2 YFSETQ. V lost 0 bases to trimming and J lost 0 bases, with 10 bases between them. The CDR3 sequence is 15 residues long. Based on the CDR3 plus reference TRBV5-1 and TRBJ2-7, the full variable domain is KAGVTQTPRYLIKTRGQQVTLSCSPISGHRSVSWYQQTPGQGLQFLFEYFSETQRNKGNFPGRFSGRQFSNSRSEMNVSTLELGDSALYLCASSLGPGDSYEQYFGPGTRLTVT.

This chain links TRBV9 with TRBJ2-5; D is possibly TRBD2 (6 bases). The CDR3 is made up of 14 amino acids. V was clipped by 5 bases and J by 4 bases, with 15 bases between them. CDR1 and CDR2 (germline): SGDLS, YYNGEE. The CDR3 region is CASSKLPGGETQYF. CDR3 DNA: TGTGCCAGCAGTAAACTCCCCGGGGGAGAGACCCAGTACTTC.

The gene calls are TRBV7-2 and TRBJ2-5; 9 bases line up with TRBD1. Per germline, CDR1 SGHTA and CDR2 FQGNSA. V trimming: 5 bases; J trimming: 5 bases; junction bases outside the gene matches: 15. The CDR3 covers 17 residues. CDR3 nucleotides: TGTGCCAGCAGCCCCCAAGTATACATTGGACAGGGGGAGACCCAGTACTTC. Protein product: CASSPQVYIGQGETQYF.

This chain joins TRBV4-3 and TRBJ1-2, with 9 bases matching TRBD1. CDR1 is LGHNA and CDR2 is YSLEER in the germline V gene. V dropped 0 bases and J dropped 4; count of bases not matched to a gene: 6. The length of the CDR3 is 16 residues. The CDR3 sequence: CASSQDRRTGAYGYTF. The CDR3 DNA follows: TGCGCCAGCAGCCAAGATCGTCGGACAGGGGCCTATGGCTACACCTTC.

The gene calls are TRBV9 and TRBJ2-7, with D perhaps TRBD2 (7 bases). The CDR3 sequence is 15 residues long. The germline CDR1 and CDR2 sequences are SGDLS and YYNGEE. The V end was cut by 4 bases, the J end by 1 base, with 15 bases between. CDR3 DNA: TGTGCCAGCAGCACAGGGAGGGGGGCTTCCTACGAGCAGTACTTC. Its translation: CASSTGRGASYEQYF.